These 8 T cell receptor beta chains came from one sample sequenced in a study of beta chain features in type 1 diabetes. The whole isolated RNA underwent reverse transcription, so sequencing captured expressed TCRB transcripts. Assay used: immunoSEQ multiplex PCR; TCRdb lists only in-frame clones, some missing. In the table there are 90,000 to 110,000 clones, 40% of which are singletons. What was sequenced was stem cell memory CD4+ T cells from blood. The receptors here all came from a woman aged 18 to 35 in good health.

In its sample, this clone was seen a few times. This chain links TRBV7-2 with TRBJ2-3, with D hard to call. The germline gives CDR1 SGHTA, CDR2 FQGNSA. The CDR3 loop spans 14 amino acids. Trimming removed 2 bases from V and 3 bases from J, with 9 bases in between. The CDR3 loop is CASSLHSLTDTQYF. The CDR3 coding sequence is TGTGCCAGCAGCTTACACAGCTTAACAGATACGCAGTATTTT.

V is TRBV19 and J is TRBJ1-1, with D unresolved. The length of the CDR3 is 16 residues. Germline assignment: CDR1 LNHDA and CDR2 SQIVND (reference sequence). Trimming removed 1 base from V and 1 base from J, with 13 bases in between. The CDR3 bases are TGTGCCAGTAGTATAGTATACCCGCTAAGGAACACTGAAGCTTTCTTT. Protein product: CASSIVYPLRNTEAFF. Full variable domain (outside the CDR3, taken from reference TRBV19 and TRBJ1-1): DGGITQSPKYLFRKEGQNVTLSCEQNLNHDAMYWYRQDPGQGLRLIYYSQIVNDFQKGDIAEGYSVSREKKESFPLTVTSAQKNPTAFYLCASSIVYPLRNTEAFFGQGTRLTVV.

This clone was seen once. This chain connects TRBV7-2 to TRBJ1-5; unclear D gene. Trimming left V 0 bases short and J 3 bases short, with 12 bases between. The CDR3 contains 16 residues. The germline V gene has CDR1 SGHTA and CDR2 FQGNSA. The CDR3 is CASSLARGNYNQPQHF. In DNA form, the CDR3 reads TGTGCCAGCAGCTTAGCGCGAGGGAATTACAATCAGCCCCAGCATTTT.

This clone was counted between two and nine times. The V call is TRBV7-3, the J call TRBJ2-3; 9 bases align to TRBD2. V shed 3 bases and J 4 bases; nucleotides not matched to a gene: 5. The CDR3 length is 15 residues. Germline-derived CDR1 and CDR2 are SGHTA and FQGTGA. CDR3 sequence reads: CASSFGGRAPDTQYF. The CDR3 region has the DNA TGTGCCAGCAGCTTCGGCGGGAGGGCTCCAGATACGCAGTATTTT.

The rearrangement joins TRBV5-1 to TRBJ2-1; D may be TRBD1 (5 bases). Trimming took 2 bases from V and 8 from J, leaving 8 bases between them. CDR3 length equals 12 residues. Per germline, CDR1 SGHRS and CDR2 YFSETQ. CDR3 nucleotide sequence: TGCGCCAGCAGCTTTCAGGGATATGAGCAGTTCTTC. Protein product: CASSFQGYEQFF.

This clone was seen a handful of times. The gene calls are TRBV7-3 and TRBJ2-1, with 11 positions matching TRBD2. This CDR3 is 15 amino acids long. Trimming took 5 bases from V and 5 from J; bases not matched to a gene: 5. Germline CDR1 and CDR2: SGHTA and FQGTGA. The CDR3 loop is CASSLIAGGNNEQFF. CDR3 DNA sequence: TGTGCCAGCAGCCTAATAGCGGGAGGGAACAATGAGCAGTTCTTC.

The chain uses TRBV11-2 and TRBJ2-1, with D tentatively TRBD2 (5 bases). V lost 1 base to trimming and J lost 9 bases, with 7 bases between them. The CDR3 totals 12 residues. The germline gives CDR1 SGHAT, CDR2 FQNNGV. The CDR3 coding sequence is TGTGCCAGCAGCTTAGGTGCGGGTGAGCAGTTCTTC. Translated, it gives CASSLGAGEQFF. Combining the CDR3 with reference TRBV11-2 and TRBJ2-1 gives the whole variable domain EAGVAQSPRYKIIEKRQSVAFWCNPISGHATLYWYQQILGQGPKLLIQFQNNGVVDDSQLPKDRFSAERLKGVDSTLKIQPAKLEDSAVYLCASSLGAGEQFFGPGTRLTVL.

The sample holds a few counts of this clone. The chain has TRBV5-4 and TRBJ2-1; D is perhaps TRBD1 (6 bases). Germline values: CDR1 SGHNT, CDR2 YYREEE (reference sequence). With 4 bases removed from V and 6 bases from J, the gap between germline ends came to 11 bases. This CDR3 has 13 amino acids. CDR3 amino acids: CASSPGGTNEQFF. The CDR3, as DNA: TGTGCCAGCAGCCCTGGGGGCACCAATGAGCAGTTCTTC.